These 23 T cell receptor beta chains came from one sample sequenced in a study of HIV-infected patients and healthy controls. Roughly three months, about 14 weeks, into antiretroviral therapy, follow-up blood was collected. No cell fractionation was done, so the repertoire covers all unsorted peripheral blood T cells. Alpha and beta constant-region primers primed reverse transcription of 400 to 500 ng RNA. Using multiplexing indices, alpha and beta chain libraries were generated apart by chain-specific third strand synthesis. TCRdb fed the 5' RACE reads into MiXCR, producing one record per CDR3 protein. The sample yields around 11,000 distinct CDR3 sequences, almost 6% seen once. The sequencing used blood, collected during antiretroviral therapy. These receptor sequences come from an adult with HIV infection. The donor label of this sample is uncertain.

This clonotype has a count of ten or more. V and J are TRBV6-2 or TRBV6-3 and TRBJ1-5; TRBD1 matches at 7 bases. There are 14 residues in the CDR3. Trimming cost V 5 bases and J 7 bases; bases outside gene matches: 8. Germline V gene data show CDR1 as MNHEY and CDR2 as SVGEGT. CDR3 residues: CASSHRQGVQPQHF. In nucleotides, the CDR3 is TGTGCCAGCAGTCATCGACAGGGTGTGCAGCCCCAGCATTTT.

In this sample, this clonotype is medium-sized (0.01 to 0.1%). The V call is TRBV4-3, the J call TRBJ2-3; the D is unclear. CDR1 LGHNA and CDR2 YSLEER come from the germline V gene. This CDR3 spans 16 amino acids. The V gene lost 0 bases and the J gene lost 4 bases, with 14 bases spanning the gap. The DNA of the CDR3 is TGCGCCAGCAGCCAAGAATGGGCAGCCGTGGCAGATACGCAGTATTTT. It encodes CASSQEWAAVADTQYF.

This clonotype occurred many times. This chain links TRBV30 with TRBJ1-1; the D is unclear. The CDR3 is 12 residues long. The V end lost 1 base, the J end lost 6 bases, and 9 bases lay between the germline ends. Germline V gene sequence: CDR1 GTSNPN, CDR2 SVGIG (reference sequence). The CDR3 nucleotides are TGTGCCTGGAGTGCAGGCGGCCCTGAAGCTTTCTTT. This codes for CAWSAGGPEAFF.

This clonotype has a count of ten or more. CDR3 protein: CASSGIAGVRTDTQYF. CDR3 nucleotide sequence: TGCGCCAGCAGCGGAATAGCGGGGGTCCGGACAGATACGCAGTATTTT. The chain couples TRBV5-1 to TRBJ2-3; 9 bases map to TRBD2. This CDR3 has 16 residues. The V gene end was trimmed by 4 bases and the J gene end by 3 bases; junction bases not matched to a gene: 9. CDR1 and CDR2 (germline): SGHRS, YFSETQ.

This clonotype was detected ten times or more. The chain joins TRBV4-3 to TRBJ2-2; D remains ambiguous. Germline CDR1 and CDR2: LGHNA and YSLEER. This CDR3 is built from 13 residues. Trimming left V 5 bases short and J 9 bases short, with 13 bases between. In DNA form, the CDR3 reads TGCGCCAGCAGCACCGGGCAGATAAGGGAGCTGTTTTTT. Its translation is CASSTGQIRELFF.

This clonotype was detected ten times or more. J is TRBJ2-3 and V is TRBV20-1; 8 nucleotides match TRBD2. Losses at the gene ends were 3 bases for V and 6 bases for J; bases not matched to a gene: 5. CDR3 length equals 13 residues. In germline, CDR1 is DFQATT, CDR2 SNEGSKA (reference sequence). DNA of the CDR3: TGCAGTGCTAGGGGCGGGGGGTCCGATACGCAGTATTTT. It yields the protein CSARGGGSDTQYF.

This clonotype was seen at least ten times. J is TRBJ1-1 and V is TRBV25-1, with D unclear. V was trimmed by 1 base and J by 0 bases, leaving 6 bases between them. The CDR3 is made up of 14 amino acids. From germline, CDR1 is MGHDK and CDR2 SYGVNS. The CDR3 loop reads CASSESLMNTEAFF. The CDR3 nucleotides read TGTGCCAGCAGTGAATCCCTGATGAACACTGAAGCTTTCTTT.

This clonotype has a count of ten or more. The CDR3 spells CASSTPGQGTYEQYF. DNA of the CDR3: TGTGCCAGCAGTACTCCGGGACAGGGGACCTACGAGCAGTACTTC. The gene calls are TRBV6-6 and TRBJ2-7, with TRBD1 matching over 10 bases. The trim removed 5 bases at V and 2 bases at J, leaving 6 bases unmatched. Germline-derived CDR1 and CDR2 are MNHNY and SVGAGI (reference sequence). This CDR3 comprises 15 residues.

This clonotype was observed many times. This rearrangement joins TRBV12-3 or TRBV12-4 to TRBJ2-6; maybe TRBD1 (6 bases). The V and J ends lost 6 bases and 4 bases respectively, with 13 bases between them. The CDR3 spans 15 residues. The CDR3 is CASSRQASGANVLTF. Written as DNA, the CDR3 is TGTGCCAGCAGCCGACAGGCCTCAGGGGCCAACGTCCTGACTTTC.

This clonotype has only a few counts. The genes are TRBV29-1 and TRBJ2-2; 8 bases fit TRBD1. V lost 7 bases, J lost 7 bases, and 8 bases stayed unmatched. Per the germline V gene, CDR1 is SQVTM and CDR2 is ANQGSEA. The CDR3 is 13 amino acids. CDR3 nucleotide sequence: TGCAGCGGTACAGGGGGTTCGAACGGGGAGCTGTTTTTT. Translation: CSGTGGSNGELFF.

This clonotype has at least ten counts. The V gene is TRBV18, the J gene TRBJ2-7; TRBD1 agrees at 8 bases. Germline V gene sequence: CDR1 KGHSH, CDR2 LQKENI. The CDR3 is 14 amino acids. The V segment lost 3 bases and the J segment 3 bases; nucleotides outside the gene matches: 4. The CDR3 loop reads CASSPDRANYEQYF. CDR3 coding DNA: TGTGCCAGCTCACCGGACAGGGCGAACTACGAGCAGTACTTC.

At least ten counts were recorded for this clonotype. The rearrangement links TRBV2 to TRBJ2-7; D is possibly TRBD2 (6 bases). Trimming pared 2 bases from V and 0 bases from J, leaving 8 bases between. CDR1 and CDR2 from the germline V gene are SNHLY and FYNNEI. The CDR3 contains 14 residues. The DNA for the CDR3 is TGTGCCAGCAGTGAACTAGCGACCTCCTACGAGCAGTACTTC. Residues: CASSELATSYEQYF. Full variable domain (remainder filled in from reference TRBV2 and TRBJ2-7): EPEVTQTPSHQVTQMGQEVILRCVPISNHLYFYWYRQILGQKVEFLVSFYNNEISEKSEIFDDQFSVERPDGSNFTLKIRSTKLEDSAMYFCASSELATSYEQYFGPGTRLTVT.

This clonotype was found many times. This CDR3 reads CASSGGYKETQYF. The CDR3 nucleotides read TGTGCCAGCAGCGGGGGTTACAAAGAGACCCAGTACTTC. V gene TRBV11-3 combines with J gene TRBJ2-5, with D possibly called TRBD1 or TRBD2 (5 bases each). CDR1 and CDR2 (germline): SGHNT, YENEEA. The CDR3 sequence is 13 residues long. The ends were cut back, 5 bases at V and 3 bases at J, with 10 bases in the middle.

This clonotype occurred many times. The chain carries TRBV14 and TRBJ1-2; D gene uncertain. The CDR3 loop spans 15 amino acids. Germline CDR1 reads SGHDN; CDR2 reads FVKESK. V lost 1 base, J lost 7 bases, and 16 bases lay in between. The CDR3 here is CASSQGHTQSRGYTF. Written as DNA, the CDR3 is TGTGCCAGCAGCCAAGGGCATACCCAGTCCCGTGGCTACACCTTC.

This clonotype was observed at least ten times. This chain joins TRBV20-1 and TRBJ2-5; D unresolved. The V gene lost 0 bases and the J gene lost 2 bases, with 1 base spanning the gap. This CDR3 spans 11 amino acids. From germline, CDR1 is DFQATT and CDR2 SNEGSKA (reference sequence). The CDR3 here is CSAREQETQYF. The CDR3 DNA reads TGCAGTGCTAGAGAACAAGAGACCCAGTACTTC.

The rearrangement links TRBV2 to TRBJ2-2, with 11 bases identical to TRBD2. The CDR3 loop spans 14 amino acids. The germline gives CDR1 SNHLY, CDR2 FYNNEI. J lost 7 bases, V lost 5 bases, and 3 bases had no gene match. The CDR3: CASSSGLAGGELFF. CDR3 nucleotide sequence: TGTGCCAGCAGTTCCGGACTAGCGGGCGGGGAGCTGTTTTTT.

In this sample, this clonotype turned up many times. The V gene is TRBV5-4, the J gene TRBJ2-1; weak D call: TRBD2 (5 bases). The CDR3 consists of 15 residues. The ends were cut back, 2 bases at V and 4 bases at J, with 13 bases in the middle. The germline V gene has CDR1 SGHNT and CDR2 YYREEE (reference sequence). The CDR3 region has the DNA TGTGCCAGCAGCTTATCCCTAGGCGGGTACAATGAGCAGTTCTTC. It yields the protein CASSLSLGGYNEQFF.

By share of the sample, this clonotype is medium-sized. This chain uses TRBV6-5 with TRBJ2-3; the D gene could be TRBD1 or TRBD2 (5 bases each). Trimming shortened V by 5 bases and J by 4 bases, and 13 bases separated the two germline ends. This CDR3 region has 14 residues. From germline, CDR1 is MNHEY and CDR2 SVGAGI. CDR3 protein: CASSGTATADTQYF. CDR3 in DNA: TGTGCCAGCAGTGGGACGGCCACGGCAGATACGCAGTATTTT.

There are many counts of this clonotype. CDR3 sequence (DNA): TGTGCCAGCAGTTTGGGGCAAACCAATCAGCCCCAGCATTTT. Translating gives CASSLGQTNQPQHF. The J gene is TRBJ1-5, the V gene TRBV27; a weak D match, TRBD1 (5 bases). V gave up 3 bases and J gave up 3 bases, with 9 bases separating them. The CDR3 runs to 14 residues. The germline CDR1 and CDR2 sequences are MNHEY and SMNVEV (reference sequence).

This clonotype was recorded many times. V is TRBV6-1 and J is TRBJ2-3; D remains ambiguous. The CDR3 is made up of 13 amino acids. The V gene lost 5 bases and the J gene lost 4 bases, with 10 bases spanning the gap. CDR1 MNHNS and CDR2 SASEGT come from the germline V gene. Written as DNA, the CDR3 is TGTGCCAGCAGTCTTGGAGTCGCAGATACGCAGTATTTT. Its protein product is CASSLGVADTQYF.

In its sample, this clonotype was seen many times. The rearrangement links TRBV6-6 to TRBJ1-2; D unresolved. Per the germline V gene, CDR1 is MNHNY and CDR2 is SVGAGI (reference sequence). The CDR3 is 13 amino acids. V lost 1 base to trimming and J lost 2 bases, with 5 bases between them. The CDR3 spells CASSYFLNYGYTF. The CDR3 DNA sequence: TGTGCCAGCAGTTACTTTTTGAACTATGGCTACACCTTC.

This clonotype showed up many times. The chain recombines TRBV4-1 with TRBJ2-1, with TRBD1 matching over 7 bases. V lost 2 bases, J lost 4 bases, and 11 bases stayed unmatched. There are 17 residues in the CDR3. Germline V gene sequence: CDR1 MGHRA, CDR2 YSYEKL. CDR3 amino acids: CASSQRDRAFEYNEQFF. CDR3 nucleotides: TGCGCCAGCAGCCAACGAGACAGGGCCTTTGAATACAATGAGCAGTTCTTC.

This clonotype is medium-sized. The rearrangement joins TRBV14 to TRBJ1-1; D is unresolved. Germline-derived CDR1 and CDR2 are SGHDN and FVKESK. The CDR3 covers 16 residues. The ends were cut back, 0 bases at V and 1 base at J, with 12 bases in the middle. The CDR3 coding sequence is TGTGCCAGCAGCCAAGACGGATTAACGGGGAACACTGAAGCTTTCTTT. Encoded protein: CASSQDGLTGNTEAFF.